This T cell receptor (beta chain) emerged from a study of glioma-infiltrating T cells. Using RNA template, CDR3s of TCR alpha and beta were amplified with iRepertoire arm-PCR. For one-step reverse transcription and amplification, 100-400 ng of tissue mRNA or PBMC total RNA was used. TCRdb used MiXCR to reprocess the multiplex PCR reads, holding one entry per CDR3 protein. Among 90,000 to 110,000 distinct CDR3 sequences listed, 20% to 30% were seen once. On this clonotype itself: Its antigen is currently unknown.

Study-level findings and limits: Only very few CDR3 sequences appeared in both tissue and blood. Non-neoplastic patients had below-expected tissue-blood divergence, while all gliomas exceeded expectation.

This sequence originates from a human donor with low-grade glioma or glioblastoma, undergoing nonglioma brain surgery, or in good health (not recorded which). Material: glioma tissue, nonneoplastic brain tissue, or PBMCs (not recorded which).

The CDR3 protein is CASSLVLAAGELFF. The CDR3 DNA is TGCGCCAGCAGCTTAGTACTAGCCGCCGGGGAGCTGTTTTTT. This chain connects TRBV5-1 to TRBJ2-2, with a tentative D call TRBD2 (6 bases). The V end was cut by 2 bases, the J end by 6 bases, with 11 bases between. This CDR3 comprises 14 residues. Germline lookup yields CDR1 SGHRS and CDR2 YFSETQ.